This T cell receptor beta chain was sequenced for a study of cytotoxic CD8 clonotypes in ibrutinib-treated CLL. Trimming stripped 5 bases from V and 3 bases from J, with 10 bases between. Germline assignment: CDR1 MDHEN and CDR2 SYDVKM. This CDR3 has 13 amino acids. Using immunoSEQ multiplex PCR, the repertoire was profiled, and TCRdb retains in-frame clones only, with some absent. The repertoire consists of 55,000 to 60,000 clones, with 50% to 65% occurring once and the leading ten covering about 24%. In this sample, this clone turned up once. This clonotype was sampled from a human donor with chronic lymphocytic leukemia. The sample here was PBMCs, taken at disease progression, from a patient treated with ibrutinib. The chain uses TRBV28 and TRBJ1-2, with TRBD1 as a possible D gene (5 bases). The CDR3 DNA reads TGTGCCAGCAGTATGACAGCATACTATGGCTACACCTTC. This encodes CASSMTAYYGYTF.